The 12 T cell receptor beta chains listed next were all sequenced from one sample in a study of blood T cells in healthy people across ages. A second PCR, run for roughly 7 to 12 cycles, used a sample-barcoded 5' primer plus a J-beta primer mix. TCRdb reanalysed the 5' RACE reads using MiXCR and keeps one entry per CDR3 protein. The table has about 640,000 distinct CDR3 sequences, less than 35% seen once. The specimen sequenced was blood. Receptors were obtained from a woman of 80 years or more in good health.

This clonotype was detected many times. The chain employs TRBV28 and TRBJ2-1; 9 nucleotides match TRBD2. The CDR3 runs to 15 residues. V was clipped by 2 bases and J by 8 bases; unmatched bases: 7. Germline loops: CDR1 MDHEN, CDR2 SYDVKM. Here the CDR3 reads CASSLEAGGYDEQFF. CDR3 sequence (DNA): TGTGCCAGCAGTTTAGAAGCGGGGGGATACGATGAGCAGTTCTTC.

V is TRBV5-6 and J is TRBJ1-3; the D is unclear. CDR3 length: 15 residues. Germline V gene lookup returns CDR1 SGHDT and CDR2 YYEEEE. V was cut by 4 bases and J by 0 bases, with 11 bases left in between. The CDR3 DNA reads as TGTGCCAGCAGCAGGAGGGAGGCCTCTGGAAACACCATATATTTT. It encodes CASSRREASGNTIYF.

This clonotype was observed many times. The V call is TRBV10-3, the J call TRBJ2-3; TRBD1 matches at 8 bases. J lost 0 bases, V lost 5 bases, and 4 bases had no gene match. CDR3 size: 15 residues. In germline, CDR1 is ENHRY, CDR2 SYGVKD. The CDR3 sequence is CAISPGQGSTDTQYF. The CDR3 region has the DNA TGTGCCATCAGTCCCGGACAGGGCAGCACAGATACGCAGTATTTT.

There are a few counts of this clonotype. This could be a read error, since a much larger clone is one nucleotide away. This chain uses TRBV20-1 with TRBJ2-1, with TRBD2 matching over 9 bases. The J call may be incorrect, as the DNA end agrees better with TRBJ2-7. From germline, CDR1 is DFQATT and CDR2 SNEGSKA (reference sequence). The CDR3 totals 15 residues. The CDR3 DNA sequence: TGCAGTGCTAGACCTAGCGGGAAGTCCTACAATGAGCAGTACTTC. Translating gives CSARPSGKSYNEQYF.

The CDR3 nucleotides read TGTGCCAGCAGTCCCGGACAGAGCTACACCTTC. Protein product: CASSPGQSYTF. The chain couples TRBV4-2 to TRBJ1-2; possibly TRBD1 for D (6 bases). Germline CDR1 is LGHNA and CDR2 is YNFKEQ. The CDR3 spans 11 residues. V lost 6 bases to trimming and J lost 9 bases, with 11 bases between them.

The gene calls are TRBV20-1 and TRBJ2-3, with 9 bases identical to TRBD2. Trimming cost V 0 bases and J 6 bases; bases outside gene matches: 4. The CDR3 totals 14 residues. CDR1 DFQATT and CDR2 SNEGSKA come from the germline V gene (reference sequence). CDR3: CSARDQRGVDTQYF. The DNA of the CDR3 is TGCAGTGCTAGAGATCAGCGGGGGGTCGATACGCAGTATTTT.

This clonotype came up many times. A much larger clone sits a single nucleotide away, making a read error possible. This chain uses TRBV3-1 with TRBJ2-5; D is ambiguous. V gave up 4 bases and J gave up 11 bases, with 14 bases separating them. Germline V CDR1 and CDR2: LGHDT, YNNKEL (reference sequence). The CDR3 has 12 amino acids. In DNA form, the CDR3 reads TGTGCCAGCAGCCCCATCGGCAATGAGCAGTACTTC. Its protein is CASSPIGNEQYF.

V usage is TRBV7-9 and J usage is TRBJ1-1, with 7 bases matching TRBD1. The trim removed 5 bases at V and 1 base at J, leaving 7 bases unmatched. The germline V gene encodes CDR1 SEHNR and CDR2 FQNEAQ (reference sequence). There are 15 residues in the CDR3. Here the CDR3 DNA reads TGTGCCAGCAGCCCCCCAGGGGGGGCGAACACTGAAGCTTTCTTT. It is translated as CASSPPGGANTEAFF. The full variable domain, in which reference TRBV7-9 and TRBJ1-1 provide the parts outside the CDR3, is DTGVSQNPRHKITKRGQNVTFRCDPISEHNRLYWYRQTLGQGPEFLTYFQNEAQLEKSRLLSDRFSAERPKGSFSTLEIQRTEQGDSAMYLCASSPPGGANTEAFFGQGTRLTVV.

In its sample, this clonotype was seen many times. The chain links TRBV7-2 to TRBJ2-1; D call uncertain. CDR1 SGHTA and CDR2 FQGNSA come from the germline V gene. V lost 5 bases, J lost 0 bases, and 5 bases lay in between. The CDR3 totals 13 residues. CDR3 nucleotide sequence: TGTGCCAGCAGCCCTAGCTCCTACAATGAGCAGTTCTTC. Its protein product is CASSPSSYNEQFF. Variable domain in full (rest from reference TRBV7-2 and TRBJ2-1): GAGVSQSPSNKVTEKGKDVELRCDPISGHTALYWYRQSLGQGLEFLIYFQGNSAPDKSGLPSDRFSAERTGGSVSTLTIQRTQQEDSAVYLCASSPSSYNEQFFGPGTRLTVL.

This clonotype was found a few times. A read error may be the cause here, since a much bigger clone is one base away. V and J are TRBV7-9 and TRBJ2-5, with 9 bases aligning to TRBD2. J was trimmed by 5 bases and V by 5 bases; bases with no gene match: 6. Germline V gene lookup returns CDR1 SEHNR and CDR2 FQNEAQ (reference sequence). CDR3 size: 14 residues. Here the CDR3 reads CASSGSGGWETQYF. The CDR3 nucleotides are TGTGCCAGCAGCGGGAGCGGGGGGTGGGAGACCCAGTACTTC.

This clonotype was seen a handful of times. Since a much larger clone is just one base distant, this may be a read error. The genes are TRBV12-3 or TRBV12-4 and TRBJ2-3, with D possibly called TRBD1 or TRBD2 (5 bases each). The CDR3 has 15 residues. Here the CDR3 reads CASTLGTLSTDAQYF. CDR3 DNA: TGTGCCAGCACCCTTGGGACCCTTAGCACAGATGCGCAGTATTTT.

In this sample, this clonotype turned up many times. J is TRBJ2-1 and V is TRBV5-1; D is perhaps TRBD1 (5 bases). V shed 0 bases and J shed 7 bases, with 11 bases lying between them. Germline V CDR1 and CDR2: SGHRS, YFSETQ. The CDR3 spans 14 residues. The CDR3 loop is CASSLGVRQNEQFF. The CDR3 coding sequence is TGCGCCAGCAGCTTGGGGGTCCGACAGAATGAGCAGTTCTTC.